The T cell receptor (beta chain) under discussion was sequenced for a study of CXCR3-negative and CXCR3-positive naive CD8 T cells. Germline CDR1 SGHNT, CDR2 YENEEA. The CDR3 totals 12 residues. Through 5' RACE with UMI labels, the TRB cDNA libraries were prepared. One entry per CDR3 protein, without DNA, is what TCRdb gives after re-calling the 5' RACE reads. Its listing shows 40,000 to 50,000 distinct CDR3 sequences. Findings and caveats of the study: Relative to memory CD8+ cells, whose diversity was much lower, both naive subsets had comparably high diversity.

On this clonotype: No antigen is known for it.

The sequence came from a human donor in good health. Some clones in this sample may be carry-over from other donors' samples. The sequenced sample was naive CXCR3- CD8+ T cells from blood. Subset reported: CD45RO-CCR7+CD27+CD95- naive CD8+ T cells lacking CXCR3 (TNR3-). J is TRBJ2-3 and V is TRBV11-3. The CDR3 sequence is CASSLDAGTRYF.